Each of the 28 T cell receptor beta chains below was sequenced from the same sample in a study of regulatory T cells in long-lasting Graves disease. Time point noted: persistent/refractory GD, antithyroid drugs over 5 years with positive TRAb. RNA from PBMCs was the source of the TCR library. Building of the TCR beta libraries involved iRepertoire HTBI primers and Arm-PCR of CDR3 regions. MiXCR, applied by TCRdb to the multiplex PCR reads, yields one record per CDR3 protein. The sample consists of around 400,000 distinct CDR3 sequences, around a fifth of them appearing once. The sample was peripheral blood mononuclear cells (PBMCs), taken when the disease was refractory, from a patient treated with antithyroid drugs. Every receptor here comes from a female donor with Graves disease.

This clonotype was observed at least ten times. The chain joins TRBV6-5 to TRBJ2-6; D unresolved. V lost 3 bases and J lost 3, with 3 bases in between. This CDR3 contains 13 residues. Germline V gene sequence: CDR1 MNHEY, CDR2 SVGAGI. CDR3 nucleotides: TGTGCCAGCAGTTATATTGGGGCCAACGTCCTGACTTTC. Translating it yields CASSYIGANVLTF.

Points on this clonotype: Just one base apart from a much larger clone, this may be a read error. The V gene is TRBV6-2 or TRBV6-3, the J gene TRBJ2-7, with 7 bases fitting TRBD1. CDR3 length: 15 residues. Germline V gene data show CDR1 as MNHEY and CDR2 as SVGEGT. This CDR3 is CAGSPTGSNNYEQYF. CDR3 coding DNA: TGTGCCGGCAGTCCGACAGGGTCTAATAACTACGAGCAGTACTTC.

This clonotype was seen a few times. CDR3 nucleotide sequence: TGTGCCATCAGTGACACTCGCGTGAGCTCCTACGAGCAGTACTTC. It is translated as CAISDTRVSSYEQYF. The V gene is TRBV10-3, the J gene TRBJ2-7; no firm D call. Trimming took off 3 bases at V and 0 bases at J, with 12 bases between the two ends. The CDR3 spans 15 residues. Per germline, CDR1 ENHRY and CDR2 SYGVKD.

This clonotype was counted between two and nine times. V is TRBV28 and J is TRBJ2-1; 11 positions match TRBD2. V shed 3 bases, J shed 5 bases, and the junction held 6 bases outside the gene matches. Germline CDR1 reads MDHEN; CDR2 reads SYDVKM. The CDR3 is 16 amino acids. The CDR3 is CASSLPTSGNHNEQFF. The CDR3 nucleotides are TGTGCCAGCAGTTTGCCGACTAGCGGGAACCACAATGAGCAGTTCTTC.

V and J are TRBV20-1 and TRBJ1-5; D possibly corresponds to TRBD1 (5 bases). V was cut by 6 bases and J by 4 bases, with 19 bases left in between. The CDR3 has 15 residues. Germline CDR1 and CDR2: DFQATT and SNEGSKA (reference sequence). CDR3 amino acids: CSARRSGGLNQPQHF. The CDR3 DNA follows: TGCAGTGCCCGGCGATCGGGGGGGTTGAATCAGCCCCAGCATTTT.

Concerning this clonotype: One junction end disagrees with the germline gene, perhaps due to a read error. The chain links TRBV9 to TRBJ2-2; 7 bases are shared with TRBD1. CDR3 size: 14 residues. Germline V gene sequence: CDR1 SGDLS, CDR2 YYNGEE. CDR3 in DNA: TGTGCCAGCAGCGTAGAAGGGGGCACCGGGGAGCTGCTTTTT. Translation gives CASSVEGGTGELLF.

This clonotype has only a few counts. The chain combines TRBV7-6 with TRBJ2-2; TRBD2 matches at 8 bases. The CDR3 runs to 17 residues. From germline, CDR1 is SGHVS and CDR2 FNYEAQ. J lost 0 bases, V lost 3 bases, and 6 bases had no gene match. CDR3: CASSFLAGGPNTGELFF. The CDR3 DNA is TGTGCCAGCAGCTTCTTGGCGGGAGGCCCGAACACCGGGGAGCTGTTTTTT.

The chain links TRBV20-1 to TRBJ2-3; TRBD2 might be the D (6 bases). This CDR3 is 19 amino acids long. The V gene lost 0 bases and the J gene lost 0 bases, with 22 bases spanning the gap. Germline CDR1 is DFQATT and CDR2 is SNEGSKA (reference sequence). CDR3 bases: TGCAGTGCTAGAGAAATCCGAAAAGGGCTAGCGACCAGCACAGATACGCAGTATTTT. Protein: CSAREIRKGLATSTDTQYF.

This clonotype was found many times. V is TRBV12-3 or TRBV12-4 and J is TRBJ1-5; D is ambiguous. V was shortened by 2 bases and J by 6 bases, with 5 bases between the two germline ends. The CDR3 sequence is 12 residues long. CDR3 region: CASSLRLQPQHF. The CDR3, as DNA: TGTGCCAGCAGTTTACGACTTCAGCCCCAGCATTTT.

This clonotype was seen repeatedly, ten times or more. One end of the junction varies from germline; a read error may be responsible. The V gene is TRBV7-9, the J gene TRBJ2-5, with 7 bases aligning to TRBD1. In germline, CDR1 is SEHNR, CDR2 FQNEAQ (reference sequence). The CDR3 has 11 amino acids. CDR3 loop: CASSPNRGLSF. The DNA for the CDR3 is TGTGCCAGCAGCCCCAACAGGGGTCTGTCCTTC.

This clonotype was counted ten times or more. The chain is built from TRBV2 and TRBJ1-5; no firm D call. Looked up from germline, CDR1 is SNHLY and CDR2 is FYNNEI. The CDR3 has 13 residues. V was cut by 7 bases and J by 5 bases, with 12 bases left in between. CDR3 residues: CASNRGEDQPQHF. The CDR3 DNA reads as TGTGCCAGCAATCGGGGTGAAGATCAGCCCCAGCATTTT.

This clonotype has at least ten counts. The genes are TRBV28 and TRBJ2-2, with D hard to call. There are 12 residues in the CDR3. Germline loops: CDR1 MDHEN, CDR2 SYDVKM. Trimming removed 5 bases from V and 10 bases from J, with 11 bases in between. The chain's CDR3 is CASSPRVEELFF. For the CDR3, the DNA is TGTGCCAGCAGTCCCCGGGTGGAGGAGCTGTTTTTT.

This clonotype was counted ten times or more. J is TRBJ2-7 and V is TRBV28, with D possibly TRBD1 on 6 matching bases. This CDR3 region has 15 residues. Germline V gene data show CDR1 as MDHEN and CDR2 as SYDVKM. The V gene lost 8 bases and the J gene lost 0 bases, with 17 bases spanning the gap. The CDR3 protein is CASSWWGTYSYEQYF. DNA of the CDR3: TGTGCCAGCTCTTGGTGGGGGACATACTCCTACGAGCAGTACTTC.

In this sample, this clonotype turned up many times. The chain couples TRBV28 to TRBJ2-2, with 8 bases lining up with TRBD2. Unmatched junction bases numbered 11, after V lost 9 bases and J lost 5 bases. Per the germline V gene, CDR1 is MDHEN and CDR2 is SYDVKM. The CDR3 has 15 amino acids. In nucleotides, the CDR3 is TGTGCCAGTACTATCGGGGGGGCCAATACCGGGGAGCTGTTTTTT. Amino acid sequence: CASTIGGANTGELFF.

This clonotype was seen repeatedly, ten times or more. The chain combines TRBV12-3 or TRBV12-4 with TRBJ2-3; 9 bases map to TRBD2. The CDR3 totals 18 residues. The junction had 18 bases not matched to a gene; V was cut back by 7 bases and J by 4 bases. The CDR3, as DNA: TGTGCCAGCACGCACTTTGGAGGCGGTAGCGGGAGCTCAGATACGCAGTATTTT. Translating gives CASTHFGGGSGSSDTQYF.

J is TRBJ2-1 and V is TRBV29-1, with D unclear. The V end lost 4 bases, the J end lost 3 bases, and 10 bases lay between the germline ends. Looked up from germline, CDR1 is SQVTM and CDR2 is ANQGSEA. CDR3 size: 13 residues. CDR3 sequence reads: CSVVGVVYNEQFF. The CDR3 coding sequence is TGCAGCGTTGTCGGCGTCGTCTACAATGAGCAGTTCTTC.

This clonotype was observed at least ten times. The rearrangement joins TRBV6-1 to TRBJ2-5, with 9 bases lining up with TRBD2. CDR1 is MNHNS, CDR2 SASEGT, per germline. With 4 bases clipped from V and 2 bases from J, the junction kept 5 bases outside the gene matches. The CDR3 is 15 residues long. This chain's CDR3 is CASSVIAGAQETQYF. CDR3 DNA: TGTGCCAGCAGTGTAATAGCGGGAGCTCAAGAGACCCAGTACTTC.

This clonotype was observed a few times. J is TRBJ1-5 and V is TRBV18; a possible D gene is TRBD1 (6 bases). Trimming removed 5 bases from V and 3 bases from J, with 8 bases in between. The CDR3 covers 13 residues. Germline CDR1 reads KGHSH; CDR2 reads LQKENI. The CDR3 coding sequence is TGTGCCAGCTCAACAGGGTTCAATCAGCCCCAGCATTTT. Amino acids: CASSTGFNQPQHF.

Notes on this clonotype: A much more abundant neighbour one base away suggests this may be a read error. The V call is TRBV6-1, the J call TRBJ2-2; D is unresolved. CDR1 is MNHNS and CDR2 is SASEGT in the germline V gene. Trimming removed 3 bases at V and 2 bases at J, with 22 bases between. The CDR3 length is 19 residues. The CDR3 sequence: CASSDYRRQEVPNTGELFF. The DNA for the CDR3 is TGTGCCAGCAGTGATTATCGACGACAAGAAGTTCCAAACACCGGGGAGCTGTTTTTT.

The rearrangement uses TRBV7-9 and TRBJ2-3, with 10 positions matching TRBD2. Looked up from germline, CDR1 is SEHNR and CDR2 is FQNEAQ (reference sequence). The CDR3 contains 17 residues. Losses at the gene ends were 5 bases for V and 3 bases for J; bases not matched to a gene: 11. The chain's CDR3 is CASSQLAPSGSTDTQYF. CDR3 sequence (DNA): TGTGCCAGCAGCCAACTCGCCCCTAGCGGGAGTACAGATACGCAGTATTTT.

The chain combines TRBV3-1 with TRBJ2-7; D tentatively fits TRBD1 or TRBD2 (5 bases each). Trimming cost V 0 bases and J 7 bases, with 13 bases left between them. This CDR3 is 14 amino acids long. The germline CDR1 and CDR2 sequences are LGHDT and YNNKEL (reference sequence). For the CDR3, the DNA is TGTGCCAGCAGCCAAGATGTGGGGGTGGCGGAGCAGTACTTC. This encodes CASSQDVGVAEQYF.

This sequence joins TRBV20-1 and TRBJ2-7, with 7 bases fitting TRBD2. The germline CDR1 and CDR2 sequences are DFQATT and SNEGSKA (reference sequence). The trim removed 6 bases at V and 4 bases at J, leaving 9 bases unmatched. The CDR3 totals 13 residues. CDR3 amino acids: CSAISGTKYEQYF. The CDR3, as DNA: TGCAGTGCAATATCCGGGACTAAGTACGAGCAGTACTTC.

The sample holds a few counts of this clonotype. Written as DNA, the CDR3 is TGTGCCAGCTTCCGCACAGCTATGAACACTGAAGCTTTCTTT. Translating it yields CASFRTAMNTEAFF. The rearrangement joins TRBV6-1 to TRBJ1-1; the D is unclear. Germline CDR1 MNHNS, CDR2 SASEGT. Between the trimmed V and J ends, which lost 8 bases and 0 bases, there was a span of 13 bases. The CDR3 loop spans 14 amino acids.

The gene calls are TRBV20-1 and TRBJ2-7, with 11 bases matching TRBD2. CDR3 length: 15 residues. Germline loops: CDR1 DFQATT, CDR2 SNEGSKA (reference sequence). Trimming cost V 1 base and J 5 bases; bases outside gene matches: 7. The CDR3 nucleotides read TGCAGTGCTAGAGGGACTAGCGGGCCTTTTGACGAGCAGTACTTC. Protein sequence: CSARGTSGPFDEQYF.

Only a few counts were recorded for this clonotype. DNA of the CDR3: TGTGCCATCAGTGCAGGGGGCGCGGGAGAGACCCAGTACTTC. Translation: CAISAGGAGETQYF. V is TRBV10-3 and J is TRBJ2-5; 8 nucleotides line up with TRBD1. The CDR3 extends over 14 amino acids. The junction had 5 bases not matched to a gene; V was cut back by 4 bases and J by 4 bases. Germline CDR1 ENHRY, CDR2 SYGVKD.

This clonotype was seen a few times. The chain is built from TRBV3-1 and TRBJ2-5; D gene uncertain. Germline V lookup: CDR1 LGHDT, CDR2 YNNKEL (reference sequence). Trimming shortened V by 2 bases and J by 1 base, and 20 bases separated the two germline ends. The CDR3 has 18 residues. The CDR3 region has the DNA TGTGCCAGCAGCCAAAAATTCATACCCTCGGCCAGCCAAGAGACCCAGTACTTC. Translation: CASSQKFIPSASQETQYF.

The CDR3, as DNA: TGCGCCAGCAGCCCGAGTCAGGGCACCGGGGAGCTGTTTTTT. Its protein is CASSPSQGTGELFF. This sequence joins TRBV4-1 and TRBJ2-2; D is perhaps TRBD1 (5 bases). CDR1 MGHRA and CDR2 YSYEKL come from the germline V gene. Between the trimmed V and J ends, which lost 4 bases and 4 bases, there was a span of 10 bases. The length of the CDR3 is 14 residues.

Ten or more counts support this clonotype. V is TRBV3-1 and J is TRBJ2-7, with D possibly being TRBD1 or TRBD2 (6 bases each). Trimming stripped 0 bases from V and 3 bases from J, with 15 bases between. The CDR3 runs to 16 residues. CDR1 and CDR2 from the germline V gene are LGHDT and YNNKEL (reference sequence). CDR3 sequence (DNA): TGTGCCAGCAGCCAAGATCTAGGGGGGACGATCTACGAGCAGTACTTC. Protein sequence: CASSQDLGGTIYEQYF.